This T cell receptor beta chain is from a study of T cell responses to AZD1222 COVID-19 vaccine. About this clone itself: Its specificity is not known.

Second-dose recipients at about 4 or about 12 weeks were treated as one pooled group. Assay: immunoSEQ multiplex PCR; the TCRdb copy retains only in-frame clones and omits some. The sample lists tens of thousands of clones, about 87% occurring once. Germline lookup yields CDR1 SGHDN and CDR2 FVKESK. Germline trimming cut 4 bases from V and 3 bases from J; bases unmatched to any gene: 7. The CDR3 length is 15 residues. Study observations and caveats: A mostly white British donor set with more females was recruited, and clonal diversity was possibly underestimated.

The chain employs TRBV14 and TRBJ2-7; 9 bases match TRBD1. The source material was peripheral blood, sampled 28 days after the second AZD1222 dose. The source of this sequence is an adult who received the AZD1222 COVID-19 vaccine. CDR3 loop: CASSPPGQGIYEQYF. The CDR3 DNA follows: TGTGCCAGCAGCCCACCGGGACAGGGCATCTACGAGCAGTACTTC.